The present T cell receptor (beta chain) was sequenced within a study of radiation and T cells in renal cell carcinoma. The table came from immunoSEQ multiplex PCR; TCRdb's copy has only in-frame clones and leaves some out. The sample consists of over 90,000 clones, roughly 88% of them appearing once. The time point was: blood 4 weeks post-SBRT, at nephrectomy. Treatment reported: 15 Gy SBRT to primary tumor, nephrectomy 4 weeks later. Germline V gene sequence: CDR1 LGHNA, CDR2 YNFKEQ. The CDR3 covers 15 residues. Trimming removed 0 bases at V and 2 bases at J, with 8 bases between. The genes are TRBV4-2 and TRBJ2-1; possibly TRBD1 for D (5 bases). This clonotype originated in a man aged 55 to 69 with renal cell carcinoma. The starting material was blood, obtained from a patient whose treatment included radiotherapy and nephrectomy. The CDR3 DNA sequence: TGTGCCAGCAGCCAAGACAGGGATCCCTACAATGAGCAGTTCTTC. It translates to CASSQDRDPYNEQFF.